The present T cell receptor beta chain was sequenced within a study of T cell responses to AZD1222 COVID-19 vaccine. As for this clone: Its antigen is unknown.

Method: immunoSEQ multiplex PCR; TCRdb's copy keeps in-frame clones and lacks some. The repertoire holds 120,000 to 150,000 clones, with roughly nine tenths as singletons. Timing groups of about 4 and about 12 weeks for second doses were pooled. Deletions cut 4 bases from V and 6 bases from J, with 9 bases between. In germline, CDR1 is SGHTA, CDR2 FQGTGA. The CDR3 consists of 13 residues. Findings of the study overall: Donors skewed white British and female; clonal diversity was possibly underestimated. The span of vaccine-associated CD4 TCRs extended across spike, with dominance at 160-218 and 743-854. Receipt of two AZD1222 doses was followed by a rise in Spike-specific TCR breadth and depth.

This clonotype was obtained from an adult who received the AZD1222 COVID-19 vaccine. This chain links TRBV7-3 with TRBJ2-2, with TRBD1 as a possible D gene (6 bases). Sequencing used peripheral blood, obtained 28 days after the second AZD1222 dose. The CDR3 nucleotides read TGTGCCAGCAGCTCCGAGGGGGCCGGGGAGCTGTTTTTT. Translated, it gives CASSSEGAGELFF.